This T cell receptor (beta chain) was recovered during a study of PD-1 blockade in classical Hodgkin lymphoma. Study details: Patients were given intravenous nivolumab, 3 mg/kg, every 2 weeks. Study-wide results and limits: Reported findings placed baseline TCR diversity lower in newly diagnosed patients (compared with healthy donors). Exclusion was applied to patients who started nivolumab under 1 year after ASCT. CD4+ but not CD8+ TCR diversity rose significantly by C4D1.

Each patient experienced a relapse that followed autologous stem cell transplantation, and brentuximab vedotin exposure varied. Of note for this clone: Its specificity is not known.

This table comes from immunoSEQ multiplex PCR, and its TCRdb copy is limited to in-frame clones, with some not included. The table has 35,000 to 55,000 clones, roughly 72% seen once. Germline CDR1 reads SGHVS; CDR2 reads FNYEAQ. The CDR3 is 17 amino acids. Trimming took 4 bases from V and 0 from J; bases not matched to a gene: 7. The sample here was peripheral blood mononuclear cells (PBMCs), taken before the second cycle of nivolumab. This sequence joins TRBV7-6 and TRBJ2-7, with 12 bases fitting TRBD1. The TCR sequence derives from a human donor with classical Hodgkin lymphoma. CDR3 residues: CASSSRGTGGVSYEQYF. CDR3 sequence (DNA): TGTGCCAGCAGCTCAAGAGGGACAGGGGGCGTCTCCTACGAGCAGTACTTC.